This record covers a single T cell receptor (beta chain). Antigen: not known. The data stem from a study of T cells expressing NK-cell markers. Looking at the study overall: Among the eight sequenced donors, seven tested HCMV-seropositive and one tested seronegative. Regarding the study as a whole: In several donors, these clonotypes also led the CD3+CD56-NKG2C+ fraction.

TCR beta libraries carry UMIs added by 5'RACE template switching. TCRdb re-called the 5' RACE reads and shows each CDR3 protein once, DNA omitted. The sample data list roughly 300,000 distinct CDR3 sequences. Looked up from germline, CDR1 is SGHTA and CDR2 is FQGTGA. The CDR3 totals 13 residues. The clonotype comes from a woman between 18 and 75 years old in good health. Material: blood T cells: a sorted CD56 or NKG2C T cell subset, CD4+ or CD8+ T cells, or bulk PBMC T cells (not recorded which). J is TRBJ2-3 and V is TRBV7-3; TCRdb proposes TRBD1, but this gene call is untestable without DNA. CDR3 residues: CASSPRTADTQYF.